One and the same sample provided the 29 T cell receptor beta chains below, sequenced in a study of T-cell memory formation after mild COVID-19. Each CDR3 protein is one row after TCRdb ran MiXCR on the 5' RACE reads. This sample has about 420,000 distinct CDR3 sequences, with 20% to 30% found just once. The sequencing input was PBMCs or a T cell subset sorted from them (not recorded which). Receptors originate from an adult woman who had mild COVID-19 (a few samples of this study predate the infection). Cell type and time point are not known.

The chain employs TRBV20-1 and TRBJ2-5; D unclear. Germline V CDR1 and CDR2: DFQATT, SNEGSKA (reference sequence). This CDR3 region has 12 residues. The V and J ends lost 3 bases and 2 bases respectively, with 7 bases between them. The CDR3 spells CSASMAQETQYF. CDR3 coding DNA: TGCAGTGCTAGTATGGCACAAGAGACCCAGTACTTC.

This clonotype was detected ten times or more. V usage is TRBV5-1 and J usage is TRBJ2-7; D possibly corresponds to TRBD1 (5 bases). V was cut by 4 bases and J by 2 bases, with 10 bases left in between. The CDR3 spans 13 residues. Germline CDR1 and CDR2: SGHRS and YFSETQ. The CDR3 here is CASSLRVAYEQYF. CDR3 sequence (DNA): TGCGCCAGCAGCCTCAGGGTTGCCTACGAGCAGTACTTC. The complete variable domain, with remaining parts taken from reference TRBV5-1 and TRBJ2-7, reads KAGVTQTPRYLIKTRGQQVTLSCSPISGHRSVSWYQQTPGQGLQFLFEYFSETQRNKGNFPGRFSGRQFSNSRSEMNVSTLELGDSALYLCASSLRVAYEQYFGPGTRLTVT.

In its sample, this clonotype was seen a few times. J is TRBJ2-7 and V is TRBV15; 7 bases map to TRBD1. This CDR3 is built from 13 residues. The ends lost 5 bases at V and 2 bases at J; junction bases unmatched: 3. Germline V gene lookup returns CDR1 LNHNV and CDR2 YYDKDF (reference sequence). The CDR3: CATSSGQAYEQYF. The CDR3, as DNA: TGTGCCACCAGCTCCGGACAGGCCTACGAGCAGTACTTC.

The chain couples TRBV9 to TRBJ2-7; D uncertain. This CDR3 spans 14 amino acids. CDR1 and CDR2 from the germline V gene are SGDLS and YYNGEE. The V end lost 0 bases, the J end lost 2 bases, and 9 bases lay between the germline ends. The CDR3 sequence: CASSVDANPYEQYF. CDR3 sequence (DNA): TGTGCCAGCAGCGTAGATGCCAATCCCTACGAGCAGTACTTC.

This chain links TRBV20-1 with TRBJ1-5; tentatively, D is TRBD1 (5 bases). Trimming took 0 bases from V and 2 from J, leaving 17 bases between them. This CDR3 region has 17 residues. CDR1 is DFQATT and CDR2 is SNEGSKA in the germline V gene (reference sequence). DNA for the CDR3: TGCAGTGCTAGAGATGGCAGGGCACCCGGGGGCAATCAGCCCCAGCATTTT. Translation gives CSARDGRAPGGNQPQHF.

This clonotype has a handful of counts. The rearrangement joins TRBV5-6 to TRBJ2-1, with D possibly matching TRBD2 (5 bases). Germline V gives CDR1 SGHDT, CDR2 YYEEEE. The V end was cut by 4 bases, the J end by 4 bases, with 9 bases between. The CDR3 extends over 13 amino acids. Here the CDR3 reads CASSTQRYNEQFF. The CDR3 DNA sequence: TGTGCCAGCAGCACCCAGCGGTACAATGAGCAGTTCTTC.

Many counts were recorded for this clonotype. This rearrangement joins TRBV24-1 to TRBJ2-3; D not resolved. From germline, CDR1 is KGHDR and CDR2 SFDVKD. CDR3 length: 13 residues. Trimming took 7 bases from V and 5 from J, leaving 12 bases between them. The CDR3 nucleotides read TGTGCCACCAGGGCAGTTGGTGAAGATACGCAGTATTTT. Protein sequence: CATRAVGEDTQYF.

V and J are TRBV3-1 and TRBJ2-7; D gene unclear. CDR1 and CDR2 (germline): LGHDT, YNNKEL (reference sequence). The CDR3 is 13 residues long. The V end lost 3 bases, the J end lost 6 bases, and 12 bases lay between the germline ends. CDR3 sequence reads: CASSHLTTSEQYF. The CDR3 DNA reads TGTGCCAGCAGCCACCTGACGACGTCCGAGCAGTACTTC.

The V gene is TRBV6-5, the J gene TRBJ2-1, with a possible D match to TRBD2 (6 bases). The V gene lost 6 bases and the J gene lost 5 bases, with 14 bases spanning the gap. The germline V gene has CDR1 MNHEY and CDR2 SVGAGI. The CDR3 has 14 residues. The DNA for the CDR3 is TGTGCCAGCAGCTCTGGGGTAGCGGACAATGAGCAGTTCTTC. Encoded protein: CASSSGVADNEQFF.

The chain uses TRBV24-1 and TRBJ1-5; 10 bases line up with TRBD1. Germline assignment: CDR1 KGHDR and CDR2 SFDVKD. Trimming at V came to 5 bases and at J to 6 bases, leaving 3 bases not matched to a gene. The CDR3 totals 14 residues. The CDR3 bases are TGTGCCACCAGTGCGGACAGGGGGGCTCAGCCCCAGCATTTT. Protein product: CATSADRGAQPQHF.

This clonotype has just a few counts. V is TRBV27 and J is TRBJ2-3; maybe TRBD1 (6 bases). V lost 5 bases and J 1 base, leaving 13 bases between the germline ends. Germline CDR1 reads MNHEY; CDR2 reads SMNVEV (reference sequence). The CDR3 has 15 amino acids. DNA for the CDR3: TGTGCCAGCAGTCCACTAACAGGGCGCACAGATACGCAGTATTTT. Translating gives CASSPLTGRTDTQYF.

The chain is built from TRBV12-3 or TRBV12-4 and TRBJ1-5; no firm D call. Trimming took off 10 bases at V and 5 bases at J, with 15 bases between the two ends. The CDR3 loop spans 13 amino acids. The CDR3 loop is CATSDSSYQPQHF. The CDR3 DNA follows: TGTGCCACCTCAGACTCTTCCTATCAGCCCCAGCATTTT.

This clonotype was counted between two and nine times. The junction differs from germline at one of its ends, possibly a read error. CDR3 nucleotide sequence: TGTGCCAGCAGCTTAAGTATGAGTGAGGGGATCACTTTC. Residues: CASSLSMSEGITF. This rearrangement joins TRBV7-8 to TRBJ1-2; D perhaps matches TRBD1 (5 bases). Germline V lookup: CDR1 SGHVS, CDR2 FQNEAQ. This CDR3 contains 13 residues. Full variable domain (rest looked up from reference TRBV7-8 and TRBJ1-2): GAGVSQSPRYKVAKRGQDVALRCDPISGHVSLFWYQQALGQGPEFLTYFQNEAQLDKSGLPSDRFFAERPEGSVSTLKIQRTQQEDSAVYLCASSLSMSEGITFGSGTRLTVV.

There are a few counts of this clonotype. The rearrangement uses TRBV6-1 and TRBJ2-7; 7 nucleotides agree with TRBD1. The CDR3 runs 14 residues. Germline V lookup: CDR1 MNHNS, CDR2 SASEGT. V lost 3 bases, J lost 3 bases, and 5 bases stayed unmatched. The CDR3 spells CASSDPGQFYEQYF. CDR3 coding DNA: TGTGCCAGCAGTGACCCGGGACAGTTCTACGAGCAGTACTTC.

This chain links TRBV12-3 or TRBV12-4 with TRBJ2-7; D is unclear. Trimming cost V 5 bases and J 1 base, with 12 bases left between them. The CDR3 contains 14 residues. The CDR3 reads CASSPLLGSYEQYF. In DNA, the CDR3 is TGTGCCAGCAGTCCACTATTGGGGTCCTACGAGCAGTACTTC.

This rearrangement joins TRBV18 to TRBJ2-5, with D maybe TRBD1 (6 bases). Trimming took 4 bases from V and 2 from J, leaving 11 bases between them. CDR3 length: 14 amino acids. Germline V lookup: CDR1 KGHSH, CDR2 LQKENI. CDR3 sequence (DNA): TGTGCCAGCTCACGAGGACAGATTCAAGAGACCCAGTACTTC. Encoded protein: CASSRGQIQETQYF.

The rearrangement links TRBV27 to TRBJ2-1; 11 bases agree with TRBD2. The CDR3 loop spans 16 amino acids. Germline values: CDR1 MNHEY, CDR2 SMNVEV (reference sequence). Losses at the gene ends were 6 bases for V and 4 bases for J; bases not matched to a gene: 8. CDR3 amino acids: CASSNQLAGEYNEQFF. The DNA of the CDR3 is TGTGCCAGCAGCAATCAACTAGCGGGAGAATACAATGAGCAGTTCTTC.

The chain is built from TRBV30 and TRBJ1-3; D not resolved. Trimming took 5 bases from V and 4 from J, leaving 9 bases between them. Germline V gene lookup returns CDR1 GTSNPN and CDR2 SVGIG (reference sequence). CDR3 length: 12 residues. CDR3 region: CAWDLRGNTIYF. The CDR3 nucleotides are TGTGCCTGGGACCTCCGAGGAAACACCATATATTTT.

This clonotype was seen a handful of times. The chain is built from TRBV29-1 and TRBJ1-2; 8 bases match TRBD1. The germline CDR1 and CDR2 sequences are SQVTM and ANQGSEA. V dropped 3 bases and J dropped 3; count of bases not matched to a gene: 6. The CDR3 contains 14 residues. The CDR3 sequence: CSVERQGIDYGYTF. The CDR3 DNA reads TGCAGCGTTGAGAGACAGGGGATTGACTATGGCTACACCTTC.

In the case of this clonotype: The junction and the germline gene differ at one end; a read error may be behind it. The CDR3 DNA is TGTGCTAGCAGCTTAGCGGGGACTAGCGGGAGTACTGGATTAGAGACCCAGTACTTC. Its translation is CASSLAGTSGSTGLETQYF. The gene calls are TRBV7-7 and TRBJ2-5; TRBD2 agrees at 14 bases. This CDR3 comprises 19 residues. CDR1 and CDR2 from the germline V gene are SSHAT and FNYEAQ (reference sequence).

The rearrangement joins TRBV5-1 to TRBJ1-1; a possible D gene is TRBD1 (5 bases). V lost 1 base to trimming and J lost 1 base, with 8 bases between them. The CDR3 runs 14 residues. Germline loops: CDR1 SGHRS, CDR2 YFSETQ. CDR3 coding DNA: TGCGCCAGCAGCTTGTGGGGCGAGAACACTGAAGCTTTCTTT. Translation gives CASSLWGENTEAFF.

V usage is TRBV12-3 or TRBV12-4 and J usage is TRBJ2-1; D is possibly TRBD2 (5 bases). This CDR3 contains 15 residues. The V and J ends lost 3 bases and 7 bases respectively, with 16 bases between them. This chain's CDR3 is CASSFLGSRRNEQFF. Here the CDR3 DNA reads TGTGCCAGCAGTTTTCTAGGGTCGAGGAGGAATGAGCAGTTCTTC.

V gene TRBV7-9 combines with J gene TRBJ1-2; D gene unclear. The CDR3 has 12 amino acids. With 4 bases removed from V and 3 bases from J, the gap between germline ends came to 6 bases. CDR1 SEHNR and CDR2 FQNEAQ come from the germline V gene (reference sequence). The CDR3 DNA is TGTGCCAGCAGCTCAGATTACTATGGCTACACCTTC. This codes for CASSSDYYGYTF.

This clonotype was seen more than once but under ten times. The chain joins TRBV12-3 or TRBV12-4 to TRBJ2-1; possible D gene TRBD1, 8 bases. The CDR3 runs 15 residues. V was pared by 1 base and J by 9 bases, with 16 bases between. CDR3 DNA sequence: TGTGCCAGCAGTTTAGGCAGGGGGCGCGGGGGTGAGCAGTTCTTC. Protein: CASSLGRGRGGEQFF.

The chain recombines TRBV6-5 with TRBJ2-7; 7 bases align to TRBD1. This CDR3 has 15 residues. Germline loops: CDR1 MNHEY, CDR2 SVGAGI. The J segment lost 0 bases and the V segment lost 6 bases, leaving 8 bases of the junction unmatched. CDR3 in DNA: TGTGCCAGCAGGGGTACAGGGGACCTCTCCTACGAGCAGTACTTC. It codes for CASRGTGDLSYEQYF.

V gene TRBV30 combines with J gene TRBJ2-3, with a tentative D call TRBD1 (5 bases). CDR3 size: 13 residues. The germline gives CDR1 GTSNPN, CDR2 SVGIG (reference sequence). Trimming shortened V by 3 bases and J by 3 bases, and 10 bases separated the two germline ends. The CDR3 region has the DNA TGTGCCTGGAGAAGGGGTAGAACAGATACGCAGTATTTT. Amino acids: CAWRRGRTDTQYF.

Written as DNA, the CDR3 is TGTGCCTGGAGTGAGGGGTTCAATGAGCAGTTCTTC. This codes for CAWSEGFNEQFF. The J gene is TRBJ2-1, the V gene TRBV30; tentative D call: TRBD1 (5 bases). Germline CDR1 reads GTSNPN; CDR2 reads SVGIG (reference sequence). The CDR3 is made up of 12 amino acids. V was pared by 1 base and J by 6 bases, with 7 bases between.

The chain is built from TRBV6-5 and TRBJ2-7, with 10 bases aligning to TRBD1. This CDR3 is built from 16 residues. Germline loops: CDR1 MNHEY, CDR2 SVGAGI. The V and J ends lost 1 base and 5 bases, in that order; junction bases with no gene match: 8. The CDR3 region has the DNA TGTGCCAGCAGTTACTTACCGGGACAGGGGCGCAACGAGCAGTACTTC. Translated: CASSYLPGQGRNEQYF.

This sequence joins TRBV7-6 and TRBJ1-6, with 8 nucleotides matching TRBD1. Germline V CDR1 and CDR2: SGHVS, FNYEAQ. The CDR3 consists of 15 residues. V was pared by 4 bases and J by 8 bases, with 7 bases of the junction left unmatched. CDR3 protein: CASSSGTGSYSPLHF. The CDR3 bases are TGTGCCAGCAGCTCCGGGACAGGTTCTTATTCACCCCTCCACTTT.